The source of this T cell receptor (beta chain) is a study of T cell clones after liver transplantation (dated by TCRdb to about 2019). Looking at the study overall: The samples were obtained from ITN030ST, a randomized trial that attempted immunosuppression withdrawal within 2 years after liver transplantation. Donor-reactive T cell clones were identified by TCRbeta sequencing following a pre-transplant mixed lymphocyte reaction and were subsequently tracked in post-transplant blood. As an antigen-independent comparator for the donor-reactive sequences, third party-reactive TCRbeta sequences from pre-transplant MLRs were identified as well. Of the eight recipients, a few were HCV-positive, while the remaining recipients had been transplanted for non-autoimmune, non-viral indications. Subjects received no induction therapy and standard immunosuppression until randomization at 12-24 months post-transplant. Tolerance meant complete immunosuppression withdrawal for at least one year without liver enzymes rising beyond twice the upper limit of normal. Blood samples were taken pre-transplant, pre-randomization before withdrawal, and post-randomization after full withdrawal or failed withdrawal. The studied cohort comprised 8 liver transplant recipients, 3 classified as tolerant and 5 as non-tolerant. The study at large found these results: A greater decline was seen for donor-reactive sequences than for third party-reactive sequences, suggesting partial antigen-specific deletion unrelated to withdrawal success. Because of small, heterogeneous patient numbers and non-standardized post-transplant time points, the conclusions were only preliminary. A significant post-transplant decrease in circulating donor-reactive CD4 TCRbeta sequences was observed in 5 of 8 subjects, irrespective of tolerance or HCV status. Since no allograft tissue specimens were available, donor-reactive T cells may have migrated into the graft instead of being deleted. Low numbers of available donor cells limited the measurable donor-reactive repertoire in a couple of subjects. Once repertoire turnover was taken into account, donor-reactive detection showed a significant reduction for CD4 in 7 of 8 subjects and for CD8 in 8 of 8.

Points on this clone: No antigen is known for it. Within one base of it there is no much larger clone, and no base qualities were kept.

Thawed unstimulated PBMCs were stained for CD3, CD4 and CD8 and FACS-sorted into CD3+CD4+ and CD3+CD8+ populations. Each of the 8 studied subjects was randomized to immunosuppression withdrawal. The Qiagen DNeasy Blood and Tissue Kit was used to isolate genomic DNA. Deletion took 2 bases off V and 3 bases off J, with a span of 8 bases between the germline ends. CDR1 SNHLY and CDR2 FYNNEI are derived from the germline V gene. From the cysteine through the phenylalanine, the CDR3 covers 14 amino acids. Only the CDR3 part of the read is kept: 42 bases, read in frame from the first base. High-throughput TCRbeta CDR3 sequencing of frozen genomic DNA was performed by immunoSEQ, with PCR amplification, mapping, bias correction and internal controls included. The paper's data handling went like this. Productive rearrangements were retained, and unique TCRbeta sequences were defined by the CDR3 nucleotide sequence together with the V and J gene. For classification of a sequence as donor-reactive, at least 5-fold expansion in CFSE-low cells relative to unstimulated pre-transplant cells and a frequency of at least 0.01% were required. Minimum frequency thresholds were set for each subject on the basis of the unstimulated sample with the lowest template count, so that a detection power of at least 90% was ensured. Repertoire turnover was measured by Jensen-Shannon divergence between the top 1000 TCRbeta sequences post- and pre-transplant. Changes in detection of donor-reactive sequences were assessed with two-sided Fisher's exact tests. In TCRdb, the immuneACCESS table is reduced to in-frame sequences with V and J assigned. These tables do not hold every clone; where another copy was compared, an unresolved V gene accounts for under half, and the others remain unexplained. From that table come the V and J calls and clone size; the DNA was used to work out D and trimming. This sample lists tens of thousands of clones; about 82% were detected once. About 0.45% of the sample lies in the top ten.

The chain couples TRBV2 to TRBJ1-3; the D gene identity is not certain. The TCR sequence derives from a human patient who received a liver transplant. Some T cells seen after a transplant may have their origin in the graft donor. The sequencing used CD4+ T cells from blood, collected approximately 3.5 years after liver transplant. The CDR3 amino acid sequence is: CASSERLVGNTIYF. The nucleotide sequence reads TGTGCCAGCAGTGAAAGACTAGTTGGAAACACCATATATTTT.